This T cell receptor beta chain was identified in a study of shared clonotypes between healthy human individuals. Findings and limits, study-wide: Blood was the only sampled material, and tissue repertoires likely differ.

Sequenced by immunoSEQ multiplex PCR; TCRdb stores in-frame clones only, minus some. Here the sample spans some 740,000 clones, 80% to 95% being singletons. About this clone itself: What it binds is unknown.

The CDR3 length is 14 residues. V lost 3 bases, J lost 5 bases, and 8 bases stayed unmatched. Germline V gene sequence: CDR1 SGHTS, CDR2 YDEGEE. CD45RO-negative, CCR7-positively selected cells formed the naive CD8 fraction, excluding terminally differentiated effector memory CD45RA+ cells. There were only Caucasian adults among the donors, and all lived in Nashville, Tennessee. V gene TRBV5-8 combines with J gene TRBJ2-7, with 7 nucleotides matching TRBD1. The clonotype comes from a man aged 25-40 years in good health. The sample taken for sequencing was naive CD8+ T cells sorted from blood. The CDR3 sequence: CASSWDSQVNEQYF. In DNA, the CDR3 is TGTGCCAGCAGCTGGGACAGCCAAGTTAACGAGCAGTACTTC.